The rows below give T cell receptor beta chains drawn from one sample of a study of graft-versus-host responses after intestinal transplantation. For these TCRs, the target antigens are not known. TCRdb keeps only in-frame clones here, not all; method: immunoSEQ multiplex PCR. The sample includes fewer than 80,000 clones, roughly 90% of them seen just once. Material: unstimulated CD8+ T cells sorted from spleen or lymph node cells, obtained before transplant. These receptors were taken from a human donor who was the organ donor for an intestinal transplant. The CDR3 runs from the conserved cysteine through the conserved F or W. The D gene is left open where the match is weak. A row's size may be missing; if present it is once, few, many or a size class.

D,size,V,J,DNA,CDR3
.,.,TRBV13,TRBJ2-3,TGTGCCAGCAGCGCGCCGCGCTTACGCACAGATACGCAGTATTTT,CASSAPRLRTDTQYF
TRBD1,.,TRBV19,TRBJ1-4,TGTGCCAGTAGTATTCGCGACAGGGGAGGAAGTGAAAAACTGTTTTTT,CASSIRDRGGSEKLFF
TRBD1,.,TRBV5-5,TRBJ1-2,TGTGCCAGCAGCCCCGGGACAGGGATTAACTATGGCTACACCTTC,CASSPGTGINYGYTF
TRBD2,.,TRBV9,TRBJ2-3,TGTGCCAGCAGCGTAGAAGGGACTAGCGTTGGTACGCAGTATTTT,CASSVEGTSVGTQYF
TRBD2,once,TRBV28,TRBJ2-2,TGTGCCAGCAGCAACCGGGGACTAGCGGGATGGCACACCGGGGAGCTGTTTTTT,CASSNRGLAGWHTGELFF
TRBD2,.,TRBV19,TRBJ2-7,TGTGCCAGTAGTATGGGACTAGCGGGACACTACGGGCAGTACTTC,CASSMGLAGHYGQYF
.,.,TRBV6-6,TRBJ1-1,TGTGCCAGCAGTTACGAGGTTTACAGGGCGAACACTGAAGCTTTCTTT,CASSYEVYRANTEAFF
.,.,TRBV29-1,TRBJ2-1,TGCAGCGTTGAACAAGGATCGGGGGACTACAATGAGCAGTTCTTC,CSVEQGSGDYNEQFF
TRBD2,once,TRBV4-3,TRBJ2-1,TGCGCCAGCAGCCAGTACGGGACTAGCAGTGAGCAGTTCTTC,CASSQYGTSSEQFF
TRBD1,.,TRBV9,TRBJ1-2,TGTGCCAGCAGCGTAGGTGTGGGACAGGGAGTAGATGGCTACACCTTC,CASSVGVGQGVDGYTF
.,once,TRBV21-1,TRBJ2-5,TGTGCCAGCAGCAAAGGGACTAGCGGGACTCGAGAGACCCAGTACTTC,CASSKGTSGTRETQYF